This T cell receptor beta chain derives from a study of OX40 agonist ivuxolimab in advanced cancers. Sequenced by immunoSEQ multiplex PCR; TCRdb stores in-frame clones only, minus some. The sample shows about 86,000 clones, about 94% of them seen only once. This CDR3 has 12 amino acids. Germline CDR1 ENHRY, CDR2 SYGVKD. The clonotype comes from an adult with an advanced solid tumor such as melanoma, head and neck, liver or kidney cancer. The specimen comprised CD4+ or CD8+ T cells sorted from blood, sampled in a trial of the OX40 agonist ivuxolimab. The chain employs TRBV10-3 and TRBJ2-5; perhaps TRBD1 as D (5 bases). The DNA matches TRBJ2-7 better at its end, which makes the J call doubtful. The DNA for the CDR3 is TGTGCCATCAGTGTTACAGGCTACGAGCAGTACTTC. Translated: CAISVTGYEQYF.